A single TCR beta chain is shown here with its context. Only a few counts were recorded for this clonotype. Its cognate antigen has yet to be identified. Base qualities were left out, and no much larger clone turns up one base away. V is shortened by 4 bases, J by 3 bases, and the region joining them spans 7 bases. Reading the germline V gene gives CDR1 SQVTM and CDR2 ANQGSEA. The CDR3 contains 11 residues, cysteine and phenylalanine counted. The kept DNA is CDR3 alone, 33 bases in frame from the first base. This sample stems from a study of blood T cells in healthy people across ages (dated by TCRdb to about 2015). Background on the whole study: In model experiments, template switching captured roughly one uniquely barcoded TCR beta cDNA molecule for every two T cells. The study measured age-related changes in TCR beta repertoire diversity using deep sequencing normalized with unique cDNA molecular identifiers. The donors were split into four age groups: young (average 16 years), middle-aged (roughly 40), aged (62) and long-lived (82). To avoid experimental bias, donors of different ages were spread randomly across the sequencing lanes. Using the same blood draw, the study looked at two additional independent replicas of 1 million unique cDNA reads for two donors, one aged 18 to 30 and the other aged 80 or older. General conclusions and limits of the study: Because donor CMV infection status was unknown, age-related changes in expanded clonotypes were potentially confounded. Estimates of total diversity based on one million sequenced T cells were regarded as lower bounds and as underestimates. A strong correlation was found between observed TCR beta diversity and the percentage of naive T cells measured by flow cytometry. Conclusive comparison of naive and antigen-experienced compartments was prevented by the profiling of bulk unsorted PBMCs. Observed TCR beta diversity per million T cells fell roughly linearly with age, and a significant reduction was already apparent by age about 36. Compared with the aged group, the long-lived group had more naive CD4+ T cells, fewer expanded clones and increased TCR diversity, suggesting age selection.

The method was 5' RACE. The reads were generated on an Illumina HiSeq 2500. A second about 7 to 12 cycle PCR used a sample-barcoded 5' primer and a J-beta primer mix. A unique molecular identifier was introduced onto each TCR beta cDNA molecule by a template-switch 5' adaptor carrying 12 random nucleotides. Each sample yielded at least 3 million CDR3-containing paired-end reads. First-strand cDNA synthesis was performed from all RNA using the Mint cDNA synthesis kit, with priming by a TRBC-specific oligonucleotide. Following uracil-DNA glycosylase treatment, all cDNA underwent a first 18-cycle PCR with the universal primers M1SS and BC2_uni_R. The paper's processing steps were these. Each sample was normalized by randomly selecting 1 million high-quality reads, each carrying a distinct molecular identifier. Reads with shared molecular identifiers were discarded instead of being binned into consensus sequences. MiTCR, run with a Q25 quality threshold and the strictest error-elimination algorithm, handled CDR3 identification, clonotype clustering and error correction. A nonparametric unseen species model with Euler transformation was used to estimate lower-bound total TCR beta diversity. TCRdb reworked the public reads: Q25 trimming with fastp, MiXCR clone assembly, productive beta chains retained. Each entry is one CDR3 protein sequence, shown with its most common DNA and genes. The V and J calls were determined by TCRdb, not by the authors. Counted in this sample were 540,000 or so distinct CDR3 sequences; 27% of them appeared once. The top ten hold roughly 18% of the sample.

Systemically healthy Caucasian individuals from Russia, approximately 39 in total and aged roughly 6 to 100 years, were included as donors. Each donor gave about 9.8 milliliters of peripheral blood, drawn into EDTA-treated Vacutainer tubes. Ficoll-Paque density-gradient centrifugation was used to isolate PBMCs, with at least 6.5 million obtained per sample. Trizol reagent was used to extract total RNA from the PBMCs, yielding at least 6 micrograms per sample. For every donor, flow cytometry on a PBMC aliquot measured the percentage of naive CD45RAhigh/CD27high T cells. The TCR comes from a woman in her sixties or seventies in good health. This sequence uses TRBV29-1 and TRBJ2-7; no D gene call is confident. Material for sequencing was blood. The nucleotide sequence reads TGCAGCGTTGGGTCTGACTACGAGCAGTACTTC. This codes for CSVGSDYEQYF.